This T cell receptor beta chain appears in the sequencing data of a study of T cell repertoires in aging, cancer and after chemotherapy. TRB rearrangements spanning V, D and J were amplified using mixed TRB-A/B primers. TCRdb used MiXCR to reprocess the multiplex PCR reads, holding one entry per CDR3 protein. The sample records about 2,000 distinct CDR3 sequences, around a fifth being singletons. The V end was cut by 4 bases, the J end by 2 bases, with 5 bases between. The CDR3 length is 12 residues. CDR1 SGHNT and CDR2 YYREEE come from the germline V gene (reference sequence). The template was genomic DNA from peripheral blood, not RNA.

Sequencing input: blood. The rearrangement uses TRBV5-4 and TRBJ2-3; D ambiguous. This TCR came from a human donor with a solid tumor. CDR3 DNA: TGTGCCAGCAGCCCGAACACAGATACGCAGTATTTT. Amino acids: CASSPNTDTQYF.